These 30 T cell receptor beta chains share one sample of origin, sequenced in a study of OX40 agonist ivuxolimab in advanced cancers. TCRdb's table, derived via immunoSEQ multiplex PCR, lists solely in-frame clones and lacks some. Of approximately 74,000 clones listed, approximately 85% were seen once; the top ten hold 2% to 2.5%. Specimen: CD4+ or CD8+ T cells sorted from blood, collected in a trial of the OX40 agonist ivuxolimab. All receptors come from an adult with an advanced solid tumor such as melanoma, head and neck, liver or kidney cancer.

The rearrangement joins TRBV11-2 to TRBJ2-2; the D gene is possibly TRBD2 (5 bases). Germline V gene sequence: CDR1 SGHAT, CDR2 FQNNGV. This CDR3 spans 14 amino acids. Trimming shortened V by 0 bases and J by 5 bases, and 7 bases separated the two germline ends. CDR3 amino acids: CASSLDRLTGELFF. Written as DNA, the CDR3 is TGTGCCAGCAGCTTAGATCGACTAACCGGGGAGCTGTTTTTT.

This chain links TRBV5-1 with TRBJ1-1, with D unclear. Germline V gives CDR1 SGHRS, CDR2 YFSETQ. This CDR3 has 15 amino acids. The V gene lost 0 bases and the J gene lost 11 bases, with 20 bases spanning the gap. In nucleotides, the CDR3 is TGCGCCAGCAGCTTGGCCGGCCCTTGGCTTAGTAGCGCTTTCTTT. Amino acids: CASSLAGPWLSSAFF.

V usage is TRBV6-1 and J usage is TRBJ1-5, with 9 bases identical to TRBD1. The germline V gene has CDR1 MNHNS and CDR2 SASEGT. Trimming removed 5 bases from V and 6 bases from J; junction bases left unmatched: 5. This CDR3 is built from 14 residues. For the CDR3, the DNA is TGTGCCAGCAGTTTGACAGGGGGTCGTCAGCCCCAGCATTTT. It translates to CASSLTGGRQPQHF.

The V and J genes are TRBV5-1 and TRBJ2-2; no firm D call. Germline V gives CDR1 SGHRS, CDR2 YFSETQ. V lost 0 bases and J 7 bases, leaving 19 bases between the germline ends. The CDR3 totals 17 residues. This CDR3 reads CASSLGWPTSTDGELFF. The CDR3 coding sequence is TGCGCCAGCAGCTTGGGTTGGCCAACCAGCACCGACGGGGAGCTGTTTTTT.

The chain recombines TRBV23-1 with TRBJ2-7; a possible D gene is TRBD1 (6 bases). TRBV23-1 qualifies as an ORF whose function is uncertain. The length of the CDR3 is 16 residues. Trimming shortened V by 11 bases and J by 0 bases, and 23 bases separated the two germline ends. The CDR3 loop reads CARPGAGPAGSYEQYF. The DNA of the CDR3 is TGCGCCCGACCAGGGGCAGGCCCCGCAGGCTCCTACGAGCAGTACTTC.

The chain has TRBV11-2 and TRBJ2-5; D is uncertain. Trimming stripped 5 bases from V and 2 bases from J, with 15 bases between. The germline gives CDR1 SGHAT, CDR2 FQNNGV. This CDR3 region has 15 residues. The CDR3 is CASSPGGQSQETQYF. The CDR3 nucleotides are TGTGCCAGCAGCCCAGGCGGCCAGAGTCAAGAGACCCAGTACTTC. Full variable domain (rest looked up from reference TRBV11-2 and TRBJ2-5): EAGVAQSPRYKIIEKRQSVAFWCNPISGHATLYWYQQILGQGPKLLIQFQNNGVVDDSQLPKDRFSAERLKGVDSTLKIQPAKLEDSAVYLCASSPGGQSQETQYFGPGTRLLVL.

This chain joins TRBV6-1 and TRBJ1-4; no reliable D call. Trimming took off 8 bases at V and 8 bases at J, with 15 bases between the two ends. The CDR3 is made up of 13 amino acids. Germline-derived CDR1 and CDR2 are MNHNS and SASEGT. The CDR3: CASLALGVEKLFF. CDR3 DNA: TGTGCCAGCTTAGCCCTTGGGGTCGAAAAACTGTTTTTT.

As DNA, the CDR3 is TGTGCCAGCTCACCACTAATAGGCCTCTCAGATACGCAGTATTTT. It translates to CASSPLIGLSDTQYF. The gene calls are TRBV18 and TRBJ2-3; no firm D call. Germline V gene data show CDR1 as KGHSH and CDR2 as LQKENI. The CDR3 length is 15 residues. V lost 1 base, J lost 4 bases, and 12 bases lay in between.

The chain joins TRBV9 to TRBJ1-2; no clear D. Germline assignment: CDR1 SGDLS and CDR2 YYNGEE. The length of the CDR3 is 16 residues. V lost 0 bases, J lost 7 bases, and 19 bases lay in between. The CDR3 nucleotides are TGTGCCAGCAGCGTAGAAAACCGGGTACTAGCTGGTGGCTACACCTTC. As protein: CASSVENRVLAGGYTF.

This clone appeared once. CDR3 DNA sequence: TGTGCCAGCAGTCTGCCACAGAGAACCTACAATGAGCAGTTCTTC. Its translation is CASSLPQRTYNEQFF. This rearrangement joins TRBV28 to TRBJ2-1; D remains unclear. In germline, CDR1 is MDHEN, CDR2 SYDVKM. Trimming left V 5 bases short and J 2 bases short, with 13 bases between. The CDR3 spans 15 residues.

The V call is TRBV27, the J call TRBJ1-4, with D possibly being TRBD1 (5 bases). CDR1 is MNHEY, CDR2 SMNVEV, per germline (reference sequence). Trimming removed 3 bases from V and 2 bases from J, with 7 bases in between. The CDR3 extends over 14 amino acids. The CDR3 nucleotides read TGTGCCAGCAGTTTGACAGCCACTAATGAAAAACTGTTTTTT. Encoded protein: CASSLTATNEKLFF.

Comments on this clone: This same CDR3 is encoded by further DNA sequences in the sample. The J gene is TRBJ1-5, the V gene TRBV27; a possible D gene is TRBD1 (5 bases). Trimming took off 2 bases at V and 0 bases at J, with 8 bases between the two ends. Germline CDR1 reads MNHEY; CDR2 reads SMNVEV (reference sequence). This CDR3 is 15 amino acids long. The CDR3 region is CASSLQGYSNQPQHF. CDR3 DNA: TGTGCCAGCAGTTTACAGGGCTATAGCAATCAGCCCCAGCATTTT.

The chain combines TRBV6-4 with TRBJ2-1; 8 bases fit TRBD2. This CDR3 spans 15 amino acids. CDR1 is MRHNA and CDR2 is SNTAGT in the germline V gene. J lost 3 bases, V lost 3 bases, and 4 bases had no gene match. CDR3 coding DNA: TGTGCCAGCAGTGAAACTAGCGGTAACTACAATGAGCAGTTCTTC. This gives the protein CASSETSGNYNEQFF.

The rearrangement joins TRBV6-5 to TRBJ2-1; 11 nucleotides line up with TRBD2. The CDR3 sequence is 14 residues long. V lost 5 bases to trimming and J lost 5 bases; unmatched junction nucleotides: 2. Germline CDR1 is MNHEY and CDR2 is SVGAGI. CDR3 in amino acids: CASSRGLADNEQFF. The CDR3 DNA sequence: TGTGCCAGCAGTAGGGGACTAGCGGACAATGAGCAGTTCTTC.

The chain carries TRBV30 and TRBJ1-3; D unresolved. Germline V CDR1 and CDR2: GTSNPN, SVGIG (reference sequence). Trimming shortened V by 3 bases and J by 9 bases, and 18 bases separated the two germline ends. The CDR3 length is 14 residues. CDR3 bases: TGTGCCTGGAGCCGACCGGGAGGAGGTGGCACCATATATTTT. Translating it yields CAWSRPGGGGTIYF.

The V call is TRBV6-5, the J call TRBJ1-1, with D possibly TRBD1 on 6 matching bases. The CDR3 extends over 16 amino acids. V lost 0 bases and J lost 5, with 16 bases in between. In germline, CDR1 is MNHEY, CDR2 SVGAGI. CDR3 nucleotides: TGTGCCAGCAGTTACTCTGTGTGGGGGCGAAAAACTGAAGCTTTCTTT. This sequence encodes CASSYSVWGRKTEAFF.

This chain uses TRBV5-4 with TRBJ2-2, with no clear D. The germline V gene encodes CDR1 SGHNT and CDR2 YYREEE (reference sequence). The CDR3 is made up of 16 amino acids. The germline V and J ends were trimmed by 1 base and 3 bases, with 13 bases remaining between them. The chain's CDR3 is CASSLRAVSYTGELFF. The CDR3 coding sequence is TGTGCCAGCAGCTTGAGGGCTGTTAGTTACACCGGGGAGCTGTTTTTT. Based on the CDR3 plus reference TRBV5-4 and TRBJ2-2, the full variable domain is ETGVTQSPTHLIKTRGQQVTLRCSSQSGHNTVSWYQQALGQGPQFIFQYYREEENGRGNFPPRFSGLQFPNYSSELNVNALELDDSALYLCASSLRAVSYTGELFFGEGSRLTVL.

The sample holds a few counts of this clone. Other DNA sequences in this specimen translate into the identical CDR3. The CDR3 region has the DNA TGTGCCAGCTCACCGACAGATACGCAGTATTTT. This codes for CASSPTDTQYF. This chain joins TRBV18 and TRBJ2-3; D is unresolved. The CDR3 has 11 amino acids. Trimming removed 3 bases at V and 3 bases at J, with 1 base between. The V gene's germline CDR1 is KGHSH and CDR2 LQKENI.

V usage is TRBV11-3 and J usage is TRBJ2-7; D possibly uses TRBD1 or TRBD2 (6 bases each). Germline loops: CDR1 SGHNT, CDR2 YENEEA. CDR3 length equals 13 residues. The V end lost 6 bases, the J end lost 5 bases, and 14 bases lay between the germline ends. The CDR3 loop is CASSDGGRDEQYF. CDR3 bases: TGTGCCAGCAGTGACGGGGGCCGGGACGAGCAGTACTTC.

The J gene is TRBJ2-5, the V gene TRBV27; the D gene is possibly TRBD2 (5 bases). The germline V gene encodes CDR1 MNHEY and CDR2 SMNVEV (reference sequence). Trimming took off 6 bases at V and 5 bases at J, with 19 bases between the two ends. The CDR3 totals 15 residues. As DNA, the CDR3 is TGTGCCAGCAGGCCCCCCCCGGGGAAGTGGGAGACCCAGTACTTC. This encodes CASRPPPGKWETQYF.

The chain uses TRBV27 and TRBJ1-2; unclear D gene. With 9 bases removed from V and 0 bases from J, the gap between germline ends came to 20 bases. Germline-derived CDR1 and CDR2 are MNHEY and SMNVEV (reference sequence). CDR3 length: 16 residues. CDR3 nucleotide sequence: TGTGCCAGTTCAACGGCAGGCTCACCTTCTAACTATGGCTACACCTTC. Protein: CASSTAGSPSNYGYTF.

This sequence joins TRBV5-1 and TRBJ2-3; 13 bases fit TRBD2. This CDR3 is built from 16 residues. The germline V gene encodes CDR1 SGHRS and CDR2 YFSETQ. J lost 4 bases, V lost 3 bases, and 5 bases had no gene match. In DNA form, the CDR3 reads TGCGCCAGCAGCTCCTTCGGACTAGCGGGAGCAGATACGCAGTATTTT. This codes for CASSSFGLAGADTQYF.

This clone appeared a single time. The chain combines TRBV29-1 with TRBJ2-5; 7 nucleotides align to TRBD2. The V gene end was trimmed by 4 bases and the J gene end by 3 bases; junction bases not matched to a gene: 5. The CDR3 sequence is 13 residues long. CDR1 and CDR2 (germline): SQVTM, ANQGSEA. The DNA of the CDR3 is TGCAGCGTTGGAGACGCGGGAGAAGAGACCCAGTACTTC. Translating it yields CSVGDAGEETQYF.

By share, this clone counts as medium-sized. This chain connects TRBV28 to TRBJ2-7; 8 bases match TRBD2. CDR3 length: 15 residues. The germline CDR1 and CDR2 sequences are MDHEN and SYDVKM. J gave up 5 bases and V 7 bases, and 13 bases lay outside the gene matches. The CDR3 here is CASNSAGVEDHEQYF. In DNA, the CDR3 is TGTGCCAGCAACTCAGCGGGGGTTGAGGATCACGAGCAGTACTTC.

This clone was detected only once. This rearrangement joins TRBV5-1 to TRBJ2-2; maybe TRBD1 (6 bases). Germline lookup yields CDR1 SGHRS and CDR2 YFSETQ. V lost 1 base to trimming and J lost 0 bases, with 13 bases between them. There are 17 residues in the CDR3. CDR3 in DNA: TGCGCCAGCAGCTTGACCATCCAGGGGTCGAACACCGGGGAGCTGTTTTTT. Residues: CASSLTIQGSNTGELFF. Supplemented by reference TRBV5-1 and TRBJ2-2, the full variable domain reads KAGVTQTPRYLIKTRGQQVTLSCSPISGHRSVSWYQQTPGQGLQFLFEYFSETQRNKGNFPGRFSGRQFSNSRSEMNVSTLELGDSALYLCASSLTIQGSNTGELFFGEGSRLTVL.

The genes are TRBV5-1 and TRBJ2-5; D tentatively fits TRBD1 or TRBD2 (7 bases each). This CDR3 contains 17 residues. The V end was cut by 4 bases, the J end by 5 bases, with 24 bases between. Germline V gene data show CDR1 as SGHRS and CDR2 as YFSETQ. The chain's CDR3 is CASSPSPVGGGKETQYF. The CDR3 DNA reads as TGCGCCAGCAGCCCCTCACCAGTGGGAGGGGGCAAGGAGACCCAGTACTTC.

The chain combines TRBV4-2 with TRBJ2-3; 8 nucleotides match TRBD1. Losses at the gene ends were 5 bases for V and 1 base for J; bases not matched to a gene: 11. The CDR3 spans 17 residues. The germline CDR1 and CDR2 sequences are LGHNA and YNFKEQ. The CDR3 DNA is TGTGCCAGCAGCTACCGTGACAGGGGCTCTGGCACAGATACGCAGTATTTT. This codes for CASSYRDRGSGTDTQYF.

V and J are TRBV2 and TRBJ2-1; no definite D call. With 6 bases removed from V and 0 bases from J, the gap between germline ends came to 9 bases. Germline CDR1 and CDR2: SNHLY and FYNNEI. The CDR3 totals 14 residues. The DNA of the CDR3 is TGTGCCAGCAGGCGGCAGAACTCCTACAATGAGCAGTTCTTC. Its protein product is CASRRQNSYNEQFF.

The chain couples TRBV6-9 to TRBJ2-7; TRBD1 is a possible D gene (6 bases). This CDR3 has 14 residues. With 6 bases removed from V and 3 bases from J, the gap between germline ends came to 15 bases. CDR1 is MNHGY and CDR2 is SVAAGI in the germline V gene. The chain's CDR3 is CASSTTGQLYEQYF. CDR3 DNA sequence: TGTGCCAGCAGCACCACCGGACAGCTCTACGAGCAGTACTTC.

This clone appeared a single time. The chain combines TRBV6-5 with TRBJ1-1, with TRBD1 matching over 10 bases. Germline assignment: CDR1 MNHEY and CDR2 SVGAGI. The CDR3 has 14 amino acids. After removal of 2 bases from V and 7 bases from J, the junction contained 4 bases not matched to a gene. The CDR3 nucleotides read TGTGCCAGCAGTTACCGACAGGGGGCTGGTGAAGCTTTCTTT. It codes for CASSYRQGAGEAFF.